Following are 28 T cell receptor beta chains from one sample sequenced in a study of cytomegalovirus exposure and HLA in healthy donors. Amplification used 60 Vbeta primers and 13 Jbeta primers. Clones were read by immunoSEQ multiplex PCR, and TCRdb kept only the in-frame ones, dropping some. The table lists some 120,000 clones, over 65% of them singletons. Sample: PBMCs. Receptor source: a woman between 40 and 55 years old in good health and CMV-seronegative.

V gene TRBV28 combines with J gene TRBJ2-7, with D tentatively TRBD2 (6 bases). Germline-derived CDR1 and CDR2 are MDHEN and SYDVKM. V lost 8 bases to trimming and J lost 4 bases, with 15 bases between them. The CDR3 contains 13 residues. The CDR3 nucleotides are TGTGCCAGCGGGACTGTTTTGGGATACGAGCAGTACTTC. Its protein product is CASGTVLGYEQYF. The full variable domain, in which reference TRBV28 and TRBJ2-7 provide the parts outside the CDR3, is DVKVTQSSRYLVKRTGEKVFLECVQDMDHENMFWYRQDPGLGLRLIYFSYDVKMKEKGDIPEGYSVSREKKERFSLILESASTNQTSMYLCASGTVLGYEQYFGPGTRLTVT.

CDR3 loop: CASSLAGQRRREQYF. The CDR3 nucleotides are TGTGCCAGCAGTCTTGCGGGCCAGAGGAGGCGCGAGCAGTACTTC. This chain joins TRBV7-2 and TRBJ2-7; D is perhaps TRBD2 (5 bases). The V end lost 6 bases, the J end lost 6 bases, and 21 bases lay between the germline ends. The CDR3 consists of 15 residues. Germline-derived CDR1 and CDR2 are SGHTA and FQGNSA. Variable domain in full (rest from reference TRBV7-2 and TRBJ2-7): GAGVSQSPSNKVTEKGKDVELRCDPISGHTALYWYRQSLGQGLEFLIYFQGNSAPDKSGLPSDRFSAERTGGSVSTLTIQRTQQEDSAVYLCASSLAGQRRREQYFGPGTRLTVT.

Written as DNA, the CDR3 is TGTGCCAGCAGCTCCGGACAGGGGGGCTACGAGCAGTACTTC. Protein sequence: CASSSGQGGYEQYF. The chain combines TRBV13 with TRBJ2-7; 10 bases are shared with TRBD1. Losses at the gene ends were 4 bases for V and 3 bases for J; bases not matched to a gene: 3. Germline-derived CDR1 and CDR2 are PRHDT and FYEKMQ (reference sequence). This CDR3 contains 14 residues.

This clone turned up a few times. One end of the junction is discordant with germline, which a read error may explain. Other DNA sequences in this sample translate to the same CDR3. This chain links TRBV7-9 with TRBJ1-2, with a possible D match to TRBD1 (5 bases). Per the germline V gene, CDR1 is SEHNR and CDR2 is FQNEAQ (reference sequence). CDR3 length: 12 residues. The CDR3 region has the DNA TGTTCCAGCAGCCCAAGGCAGGGTGGCTACACCTTC. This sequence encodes CSSSPRQGGYTF.

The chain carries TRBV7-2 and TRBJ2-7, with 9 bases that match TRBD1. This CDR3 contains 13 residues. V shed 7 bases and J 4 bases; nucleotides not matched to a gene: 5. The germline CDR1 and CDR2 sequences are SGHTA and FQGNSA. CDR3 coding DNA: TGTGCCAGCACCCGGACAGGGGCTTACGAGCAGTACTTC. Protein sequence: CASTRTGAYEQYF. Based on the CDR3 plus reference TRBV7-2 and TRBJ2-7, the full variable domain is GAGVSQSPSNKVTEKGKDVELRCDPISGHTALYWYRQSLGQGLEFLIYFQGNSAPDKSGLPSDRFSAERTGGSVSTLTIQRTQQEDSAVYLCASTRTGAYEQYFGPGTRLTVT.

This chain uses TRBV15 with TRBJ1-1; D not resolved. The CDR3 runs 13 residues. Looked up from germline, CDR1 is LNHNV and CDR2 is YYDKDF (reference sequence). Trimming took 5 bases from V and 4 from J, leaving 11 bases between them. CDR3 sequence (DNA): TGTGCCACCAGCCCGAGGGTAAGCACTGAAGCTTTCTTT. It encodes CATSPRVSTEAFF.

The CDR3 spells CASSPSRASGRVETQYF. The CDR3 coding sequence is TGTGCCAGCAGCCCGAGTAGAGCTAGCGGGAGGGTGGAGACCCAGTACTTC. The J gene is TRBJ2-5, the V gene TRBV4-2, with TRBD2 identical over 12 bases. This CDR3 has 17 amino acids. Per germline, CDR1 LGHNA and CDR2 YNFKEQ. V lost 4 bases and J lost 5; bases outside the gene matches: 11.

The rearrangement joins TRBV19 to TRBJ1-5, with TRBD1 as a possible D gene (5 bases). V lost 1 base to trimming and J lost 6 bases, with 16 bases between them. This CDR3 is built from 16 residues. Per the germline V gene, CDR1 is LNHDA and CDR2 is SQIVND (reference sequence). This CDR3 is CASSIGGPGEGQPQHF. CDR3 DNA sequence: TGTGCCAGTAGTATAGGGGGCCCAGGCGAAGGTCAGCCCCAGCATTTT.

The CDR3 reads CASSTRVDTDTQYF. The DNA of the CDR3 is TGTGCCAGCAGTACCCGGGTCGACACAGATACGCAGTATTTT. The rearrangement uses TRBV6-5 and TRBJ2-3; D is ambiguous. CDR3 length equals 14 residues. Trimming shortened V by 5 bases and J by 2 bases, and 11 bases separated the two germline ends. Germline V gene lookup returns CDR1 MNHEY and CDR2 SVGAGI.

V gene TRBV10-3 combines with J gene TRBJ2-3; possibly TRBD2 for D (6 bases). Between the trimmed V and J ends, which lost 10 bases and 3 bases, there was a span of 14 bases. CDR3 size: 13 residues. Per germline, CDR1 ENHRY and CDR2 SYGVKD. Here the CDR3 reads CATHPGETDTQYF. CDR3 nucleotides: TGTGCCACACATCCGGGGGAGACAGATACGCAGTATTTT.

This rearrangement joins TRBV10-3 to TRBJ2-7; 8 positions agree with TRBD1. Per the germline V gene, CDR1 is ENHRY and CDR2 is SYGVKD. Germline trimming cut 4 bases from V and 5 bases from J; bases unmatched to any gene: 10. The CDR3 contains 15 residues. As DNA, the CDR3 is TGTGCCATCAGTGGCTTAGGACAGGGAGCTAACGAGCAGTACTTC. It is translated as CAISGLGQGANEQYF.

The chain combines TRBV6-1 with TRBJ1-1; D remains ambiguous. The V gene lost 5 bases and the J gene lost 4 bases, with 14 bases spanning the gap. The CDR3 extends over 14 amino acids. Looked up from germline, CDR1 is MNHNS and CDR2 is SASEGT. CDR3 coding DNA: TGTGCCAGCAGTCTGGGCGTCCTGGGCACTGAAGCTTTCTTT. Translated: CASSLGVLGTEAFF.

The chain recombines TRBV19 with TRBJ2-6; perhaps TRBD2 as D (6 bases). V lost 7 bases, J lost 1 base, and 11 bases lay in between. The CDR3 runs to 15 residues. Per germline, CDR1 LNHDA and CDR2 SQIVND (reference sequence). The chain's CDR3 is CASTTGGSGANVLTF. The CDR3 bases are TGTGCCAGTACCACTGGAGGGTCTGGGGCCAACGTCCTGACTTTC.

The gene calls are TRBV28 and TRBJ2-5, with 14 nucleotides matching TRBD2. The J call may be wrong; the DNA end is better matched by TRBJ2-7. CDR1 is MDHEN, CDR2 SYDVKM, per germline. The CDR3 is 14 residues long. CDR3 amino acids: CASSPGTSGSEQYF. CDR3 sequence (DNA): TGTGCCAGCAGTCCCGGGACTAGCGGGAGCGAGCAGTACTTC.

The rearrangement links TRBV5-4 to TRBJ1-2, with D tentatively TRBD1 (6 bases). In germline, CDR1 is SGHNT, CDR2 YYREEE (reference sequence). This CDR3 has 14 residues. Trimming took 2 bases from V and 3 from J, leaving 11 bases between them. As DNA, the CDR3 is TGTGCCAGCAGCTTTAGGGGGTCCGACTATGGCTACACCTTC. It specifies CASSFRGSDYGYTF.

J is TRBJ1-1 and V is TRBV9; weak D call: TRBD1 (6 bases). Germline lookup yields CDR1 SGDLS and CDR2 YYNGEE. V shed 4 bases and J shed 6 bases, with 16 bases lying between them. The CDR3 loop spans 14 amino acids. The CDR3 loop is CASSTQGSRAEAFF. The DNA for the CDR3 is TGTGCCAGCAGCACTCAGGGGTCCCGCGCTGAAGCTTTCTTT.

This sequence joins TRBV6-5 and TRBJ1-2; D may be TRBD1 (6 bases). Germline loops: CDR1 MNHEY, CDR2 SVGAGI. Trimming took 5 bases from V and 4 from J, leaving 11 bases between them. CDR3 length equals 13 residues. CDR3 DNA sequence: TGTGCCAGCAGTCCGGGGGGCCTCTATGGCTACACCTTC. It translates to CASSPGGLYGYTF.

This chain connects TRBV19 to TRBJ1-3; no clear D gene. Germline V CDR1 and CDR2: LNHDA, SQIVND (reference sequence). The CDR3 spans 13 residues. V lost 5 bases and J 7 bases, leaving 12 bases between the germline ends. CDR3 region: CASSSDIRNTIYF. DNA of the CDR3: TGTGCCAGTAGTTCCGACATTCGGAACACCATATATTTT.

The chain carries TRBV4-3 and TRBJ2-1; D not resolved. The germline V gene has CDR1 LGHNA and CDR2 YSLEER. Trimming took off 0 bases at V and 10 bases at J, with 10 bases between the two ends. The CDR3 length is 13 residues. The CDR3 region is CASSQEVAREQFF. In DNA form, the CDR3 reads TGCGCCAGCAGCCAAGAGGTAGCCCGGGAGCAGTTCTTC.

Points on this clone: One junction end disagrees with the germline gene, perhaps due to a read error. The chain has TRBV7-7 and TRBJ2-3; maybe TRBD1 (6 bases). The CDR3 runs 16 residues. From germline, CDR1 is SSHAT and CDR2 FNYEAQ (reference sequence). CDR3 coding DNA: TGTGCTAGCAGCTTGGGTCAGGGGTGGGGCACAGATACGCAGTATTTT. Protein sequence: CASSLGQGWGTDTQYF.

The CDR3: CASSPIMNTEAFF. The CDR3 DNA sequence: TGTGCCAGCAGCCCAATCATGAACACTGAAGCTTTCTTT. The rearrangement joins TRBV7-9 to TRBJ1-1; the D is unclear. Per the germline V gene, CDR1 is SEHNR and CDR2 is FQNEAQ (reference sequence). The CDR3 is 13 amino acids. Trimming left V 5 bases short and J 0 bases short, with 7 bases between. Combining the CDR3 with reference TRBV7-9 and TRBJ1-1 gives the whole variable domain DTGVSQNPRHKITKRGQNVTFRCDPISEHNRLYWYRQTLGQGPEFLTYFQNEAQLEKSRLLSDRFSAERPKGSFSTLEIQRTEQGDSAMYLCASSPIMNTEAFFGQGTRLTVV.

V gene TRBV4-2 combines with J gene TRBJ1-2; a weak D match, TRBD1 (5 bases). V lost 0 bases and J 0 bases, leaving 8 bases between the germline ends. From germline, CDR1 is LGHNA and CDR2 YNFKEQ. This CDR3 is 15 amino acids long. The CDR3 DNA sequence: TGTGCCAGCAGCCAAGACGACAGCCCTAACTATGGCTACACCTTC. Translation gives CASSQDDSPNYGYTF.

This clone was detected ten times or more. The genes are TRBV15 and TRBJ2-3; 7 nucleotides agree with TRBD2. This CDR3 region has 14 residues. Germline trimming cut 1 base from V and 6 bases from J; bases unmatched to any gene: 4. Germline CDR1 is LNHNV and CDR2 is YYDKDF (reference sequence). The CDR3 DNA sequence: TGTGCCACCAGCAGAGCGTGGGGAGGGGATACGCAGTATTTT. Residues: CATSRAWGGDTQYF.

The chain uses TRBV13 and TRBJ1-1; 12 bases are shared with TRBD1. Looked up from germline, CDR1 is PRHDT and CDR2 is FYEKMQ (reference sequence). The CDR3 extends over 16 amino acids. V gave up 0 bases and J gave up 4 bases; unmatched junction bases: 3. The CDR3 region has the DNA TGTGCCAGCAGCTTAGGGGGACAGGGGGCGTTCACTGAAGCTTTCTTT. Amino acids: CASSLGGQGAFTEAFF.

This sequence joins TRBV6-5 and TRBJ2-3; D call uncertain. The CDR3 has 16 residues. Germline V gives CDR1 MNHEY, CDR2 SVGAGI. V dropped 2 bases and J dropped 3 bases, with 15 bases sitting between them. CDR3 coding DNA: TGTGCCAGCAGTTACACGGTTCCGGTGTTGACAGATACGCAGTATTTT. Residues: CASSYTVPVLTDTQYF.

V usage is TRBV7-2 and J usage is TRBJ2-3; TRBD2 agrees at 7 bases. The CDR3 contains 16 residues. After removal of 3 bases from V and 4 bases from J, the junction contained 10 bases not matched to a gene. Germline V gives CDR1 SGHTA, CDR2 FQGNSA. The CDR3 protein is CASSLLGLGGADTQYF. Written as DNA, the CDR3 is TGTGCCAGCAGCTTGCTAGGTTTGGGAGGGGCAGATACGCAGTATTTT.

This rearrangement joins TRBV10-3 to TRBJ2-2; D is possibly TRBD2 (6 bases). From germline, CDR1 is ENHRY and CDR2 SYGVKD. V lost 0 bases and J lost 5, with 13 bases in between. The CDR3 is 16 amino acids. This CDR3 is CAISESHTGETGELFF. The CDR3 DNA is TGTGCCATCAGTGAGTCACATACGGGAGAGACCGGGGAGCTGTTTTTT.

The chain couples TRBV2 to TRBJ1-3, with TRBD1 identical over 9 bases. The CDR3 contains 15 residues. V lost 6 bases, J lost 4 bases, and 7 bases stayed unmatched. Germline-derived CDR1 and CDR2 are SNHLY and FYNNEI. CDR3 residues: CASSLQGAQGNTIYF. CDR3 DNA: TGTGCCAGCAGCCTACAGGGGGCGCAAGGAAACACCATATATTTT. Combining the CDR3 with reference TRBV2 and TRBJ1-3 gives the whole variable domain EPEVTQTPSHQVTQMGQEVILRCVPISNHLYFYWYRQILGQKVEFLVSFYNNEISEKSEIFDDQFSVERPDGSNFTLKIRSTKLEDSAMYFCASSLQGAQGNTIYFGEGSWLTVV.